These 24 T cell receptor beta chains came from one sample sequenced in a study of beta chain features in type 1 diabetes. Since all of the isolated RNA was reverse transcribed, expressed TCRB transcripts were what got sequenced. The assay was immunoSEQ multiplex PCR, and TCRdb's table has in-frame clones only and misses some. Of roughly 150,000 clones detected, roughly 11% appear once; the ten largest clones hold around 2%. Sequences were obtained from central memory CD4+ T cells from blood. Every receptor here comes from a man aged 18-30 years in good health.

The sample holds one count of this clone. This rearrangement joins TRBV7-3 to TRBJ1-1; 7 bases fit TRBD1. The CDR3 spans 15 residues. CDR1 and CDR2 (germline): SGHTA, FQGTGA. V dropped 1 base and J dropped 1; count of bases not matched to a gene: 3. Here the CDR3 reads CASSLRGDRNTEAFF. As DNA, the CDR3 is TGTGCCAGCAGCTTAAGGGGGGACAGGAACACTGAAGCTTTCTTT.

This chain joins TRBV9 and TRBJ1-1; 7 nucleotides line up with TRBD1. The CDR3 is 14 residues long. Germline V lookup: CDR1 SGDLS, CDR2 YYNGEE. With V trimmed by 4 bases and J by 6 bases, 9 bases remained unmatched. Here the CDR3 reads CASSTQGRRAEAFF. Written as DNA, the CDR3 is TGTGCCAGCAGCACACAGGGGCGGAGGGCTGAAGCTTTCTTT.

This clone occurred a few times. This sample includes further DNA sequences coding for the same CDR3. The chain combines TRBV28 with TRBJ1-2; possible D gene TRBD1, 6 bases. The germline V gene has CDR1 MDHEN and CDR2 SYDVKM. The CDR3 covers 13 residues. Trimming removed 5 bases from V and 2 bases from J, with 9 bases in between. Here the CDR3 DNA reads TGTGCCAGCAGTCTCGGACAGAACTATGGCTACACCTTC. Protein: CASSLGQNYGYTF.

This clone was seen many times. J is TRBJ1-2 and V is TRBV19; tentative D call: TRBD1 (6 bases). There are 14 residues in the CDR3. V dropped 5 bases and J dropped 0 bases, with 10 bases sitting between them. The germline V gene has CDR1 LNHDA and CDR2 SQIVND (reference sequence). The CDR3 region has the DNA TGTGCCAGTAGTGAGCAGGGGACTAACTATGGCTACACCTTC. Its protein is CASSEQGTNYGYTF.

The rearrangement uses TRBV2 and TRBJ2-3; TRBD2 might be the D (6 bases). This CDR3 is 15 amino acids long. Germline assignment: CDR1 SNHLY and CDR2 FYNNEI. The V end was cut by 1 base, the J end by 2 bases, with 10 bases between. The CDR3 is CASSEGGALTDTQYF. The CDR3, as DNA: TGTGCCAGCAGTGAAGGCGGGGCTCTCACAGATACGCAGTATTTT.

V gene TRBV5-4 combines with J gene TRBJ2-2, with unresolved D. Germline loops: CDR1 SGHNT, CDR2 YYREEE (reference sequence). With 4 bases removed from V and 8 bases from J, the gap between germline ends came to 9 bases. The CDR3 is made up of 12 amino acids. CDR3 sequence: CASSLPVGELFF. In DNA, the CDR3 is TGTGCCAGCAGCCTCCCCGTGGGGGAGCTGTTTTTT.

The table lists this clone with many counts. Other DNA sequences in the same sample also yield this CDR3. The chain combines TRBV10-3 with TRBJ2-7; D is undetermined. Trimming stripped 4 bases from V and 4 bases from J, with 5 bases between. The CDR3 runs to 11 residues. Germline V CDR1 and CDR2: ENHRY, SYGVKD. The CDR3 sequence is CAISVGYEQYF. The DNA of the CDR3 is TGTGCCATCAGTGTGGGGTACGAGCAGTACTTC.

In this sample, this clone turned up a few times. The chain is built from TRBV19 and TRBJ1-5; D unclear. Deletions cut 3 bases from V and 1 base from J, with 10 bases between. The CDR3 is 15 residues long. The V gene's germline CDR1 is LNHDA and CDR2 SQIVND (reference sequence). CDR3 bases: TGTGCCAGTAGTATCGTGCAGAAAAGCAATCAGCCCCAGCATTTT. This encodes CASSIVQKSNQPQHF.

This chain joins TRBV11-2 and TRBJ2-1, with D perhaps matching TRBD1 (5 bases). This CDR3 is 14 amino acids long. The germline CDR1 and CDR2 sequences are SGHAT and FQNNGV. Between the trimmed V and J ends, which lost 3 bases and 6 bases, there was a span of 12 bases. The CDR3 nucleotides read TGTGCCAGCAGCTTCGGTAGGGGATCCAATGAGCAGTTCTTC. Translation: CASSFGRGSNEQFF. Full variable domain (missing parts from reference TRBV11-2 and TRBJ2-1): EAGVAQSPRYKIIEKRQSVAFWCNPISGHATLYWYQQILGQGPKLLIQFQNNGVVDDSQLPKDRFSAERLKGVDSTLKIQPAKLEDSAVYLCASSFGRGSNEQFFGPGTRLTVL.

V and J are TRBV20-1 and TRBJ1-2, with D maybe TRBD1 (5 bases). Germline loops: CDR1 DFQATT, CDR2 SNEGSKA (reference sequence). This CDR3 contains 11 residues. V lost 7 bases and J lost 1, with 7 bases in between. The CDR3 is CSVTVNYGYTF. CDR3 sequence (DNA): TGCAGTGTGACAGTTAACTATGGCTACACCTTC.

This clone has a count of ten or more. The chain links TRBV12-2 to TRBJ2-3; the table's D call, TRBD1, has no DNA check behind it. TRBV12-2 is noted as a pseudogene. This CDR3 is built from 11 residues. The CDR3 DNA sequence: TGTGCAAGTCGCTTCAGGGATACGCAGTATTTT. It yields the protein CASRFRDTQYF.

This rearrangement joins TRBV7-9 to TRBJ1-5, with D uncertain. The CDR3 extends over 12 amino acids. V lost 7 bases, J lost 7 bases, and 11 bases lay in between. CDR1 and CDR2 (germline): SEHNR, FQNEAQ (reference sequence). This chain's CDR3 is CASTREGQPQHF. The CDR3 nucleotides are TGTGCCAGCACCCGGGAGGGCCAGCCCCAGCATTTT.

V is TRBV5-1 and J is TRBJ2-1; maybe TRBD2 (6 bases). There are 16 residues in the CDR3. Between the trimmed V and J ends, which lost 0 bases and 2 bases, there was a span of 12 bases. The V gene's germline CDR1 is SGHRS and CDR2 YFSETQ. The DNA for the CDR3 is TGCGCCAGCAGCTTGGAGGGGACTGGTACCTACAATGAGCAGTTCTTC. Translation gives CASSLEGTGTYNEQFF.

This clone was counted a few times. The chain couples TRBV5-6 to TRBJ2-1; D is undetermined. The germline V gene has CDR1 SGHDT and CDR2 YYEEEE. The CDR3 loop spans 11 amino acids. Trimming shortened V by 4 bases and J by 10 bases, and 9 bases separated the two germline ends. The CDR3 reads CASSISGEQFF. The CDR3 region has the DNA TGTGCCAGCAGCATAAGTGGCGAGCAGTTCTTC.

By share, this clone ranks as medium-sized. CDR3 in amino acids: CASREGSKEKLFF. The CDR3 coding sequence is TGTGCCAGCAGAGAGGGGAGTAAGGAAAAACTGTTTTTT. The rearrangement uses TRBV28 and TRBJ1-4; possibly TRBD1 for D (5 bases). The CDR3 length is 13 residues. The V end was cut by 6 bases, the J end by 8 bases, with 13 bases between. In germline, CDR1 is MDHEN, CDR2 SYDVKM.

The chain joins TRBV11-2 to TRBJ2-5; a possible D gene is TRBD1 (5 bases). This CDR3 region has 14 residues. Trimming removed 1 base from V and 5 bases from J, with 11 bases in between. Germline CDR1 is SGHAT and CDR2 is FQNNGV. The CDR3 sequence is CASSLGYRGETQYF. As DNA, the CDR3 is TGTGCCAGCAGCTTAGGTTATAGGGGCGAGACCCAGTACTTC.

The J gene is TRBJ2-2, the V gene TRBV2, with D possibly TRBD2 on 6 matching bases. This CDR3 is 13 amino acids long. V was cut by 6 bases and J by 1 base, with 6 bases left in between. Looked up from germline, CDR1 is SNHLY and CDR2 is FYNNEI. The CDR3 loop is CASRRENTGELFF. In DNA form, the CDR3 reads TGTGCCAGCAGGCGGGAGAACACCGGGGAGCTGTTTTTT.

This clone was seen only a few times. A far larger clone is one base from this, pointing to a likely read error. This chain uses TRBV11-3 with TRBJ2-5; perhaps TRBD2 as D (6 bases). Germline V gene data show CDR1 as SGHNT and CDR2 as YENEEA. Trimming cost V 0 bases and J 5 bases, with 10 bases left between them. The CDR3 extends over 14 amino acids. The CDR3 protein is CASSLEDGGETQYF. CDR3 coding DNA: TGTGCCAGCAGCTTAGAGGATGGAGGGGAGACCCAGTACTTC.

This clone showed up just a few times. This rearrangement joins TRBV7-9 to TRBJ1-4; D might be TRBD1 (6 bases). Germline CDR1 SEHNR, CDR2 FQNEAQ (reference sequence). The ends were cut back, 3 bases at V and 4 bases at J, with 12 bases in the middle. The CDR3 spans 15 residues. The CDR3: CASSFGIGGNEKLFF. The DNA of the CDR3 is TGTGCCAGCAGCTTCGGAATAGGGGGTAATGAAAAACTGTTTTTT.

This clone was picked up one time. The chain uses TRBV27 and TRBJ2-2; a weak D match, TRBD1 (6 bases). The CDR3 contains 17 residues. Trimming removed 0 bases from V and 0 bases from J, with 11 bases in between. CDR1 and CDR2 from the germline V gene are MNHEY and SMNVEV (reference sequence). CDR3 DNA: TGTGCCAGCAGTTTATCCCCGGGGACATCGAACACCGGGGAGCTGTTTTTT. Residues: CASSLSPGTSNTGELFF.

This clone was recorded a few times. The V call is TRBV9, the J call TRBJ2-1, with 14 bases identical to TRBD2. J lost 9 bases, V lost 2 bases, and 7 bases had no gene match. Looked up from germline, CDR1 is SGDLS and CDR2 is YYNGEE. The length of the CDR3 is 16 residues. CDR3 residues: CASSVAGLAGGGEQFF. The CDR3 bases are TGTGCCAGCAGCGTCGCAGGACTAGCGGGAGGCGGTGAGCAGTTCTTC.

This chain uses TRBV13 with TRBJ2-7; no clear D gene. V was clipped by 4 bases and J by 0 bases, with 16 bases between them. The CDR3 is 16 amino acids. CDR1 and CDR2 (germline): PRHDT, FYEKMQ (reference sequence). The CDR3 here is CASSWSVRKSSYEQYF. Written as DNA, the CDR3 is TGTGCCAGCAGCTGGAGTGTGCGAAAGAGCTCCTACGAGCAGTACTTC.

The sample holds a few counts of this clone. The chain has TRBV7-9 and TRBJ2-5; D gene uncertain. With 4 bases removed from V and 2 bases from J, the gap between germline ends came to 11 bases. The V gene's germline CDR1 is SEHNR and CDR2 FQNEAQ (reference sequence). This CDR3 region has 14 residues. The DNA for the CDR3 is TGTGCCAGCAGCTCCCGATTGACTCAAGAGACCCAGTACTTC. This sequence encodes CASSSRLTQETQYF.

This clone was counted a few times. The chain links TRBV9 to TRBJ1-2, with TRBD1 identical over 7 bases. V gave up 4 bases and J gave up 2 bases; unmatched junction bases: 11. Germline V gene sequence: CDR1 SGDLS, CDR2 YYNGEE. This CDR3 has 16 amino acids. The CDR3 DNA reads TGTGCCAGCAGCCGAGGGACAGCCCGATTAAACTATGGCTACACCTTC. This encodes CASSRGTARLNYGYTF.